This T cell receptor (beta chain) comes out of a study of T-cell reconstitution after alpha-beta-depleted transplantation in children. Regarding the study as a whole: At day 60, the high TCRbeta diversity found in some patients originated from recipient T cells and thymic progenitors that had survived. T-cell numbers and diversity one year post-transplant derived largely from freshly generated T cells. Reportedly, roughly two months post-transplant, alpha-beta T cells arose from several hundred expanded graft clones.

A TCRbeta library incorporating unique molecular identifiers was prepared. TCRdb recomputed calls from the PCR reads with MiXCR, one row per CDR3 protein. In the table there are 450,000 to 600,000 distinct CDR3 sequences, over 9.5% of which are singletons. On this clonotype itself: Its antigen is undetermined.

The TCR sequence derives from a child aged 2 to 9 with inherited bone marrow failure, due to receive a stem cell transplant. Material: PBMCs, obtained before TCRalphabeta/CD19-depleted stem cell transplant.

CDR3 region: CASSASRGVAFF. DNA of the CDR3: TGTGCCAGCAGTGCATCCAGGGGAGTAGCTTTCTTT. This sequence joins TRBV27 and TRBJ1-1, with TRBD1 as a possible D gene (6 bases). The CDR3 has 12 residues. Germline lookup yields CDR1 MNHEY and CDR2 SMNVEV (reference sequence). The V and J ends lost 5 bases and 10 bases respectively, with 14 bases between them.